These 15 T cell receptor beta chains share one sample of origin, sequenced in a study of vaccination effects on CD4 cells after COVID-19. The repertoire was sequenced with immunoSEQ multiplex PCR; TCRdb's copy has only in-frame clones and lacks some. In the table there are about 52,000 clones, approximately 79% of which are singletons. ViraFEST expansion of antigen-specific CD4+ T cells with viral peptide pools preceded sequencing. Culturing for ten to eleven days preceded CD4+ T cell isolation. In the vaccine recipients, nucleocapsid antibodies were negative and there was no prior SARS-CoV-2 infection. The antigens for these receptors are not known. This material consisted of CD4+ T cells from PBMCs cultured with HCoV-OC43 spike peptides, taken before COVID-19 vaccination. As to subset: HCoV-OC43 spike overlapping peptide pool stimulation. The receptors shown here come from a human donor who received a COVID-19 vaccine.

V and J are TRBV7-2 and TRBJ1-2; the D gene is possibly TRBD1 (6 bases). Germline CDR1 and CDR2: SGHTA and FQGNSA. The CDR3 spans 18 residues. V lost 0 bases and J 4 bases, leaving 21 bases between the germline ends. The CDR3 protein is CASSLAGGTTSTLYGYTF. CDR3 in DNA: TGTGCCAGCAGCTTAGCGGGGGGGACAACGTCAACCCTCTATGGCTACACCTTC.

The chain uses TRBV28 and TRBJ1-4, with a possible D match to TRBD1 (5 bases). V was clipped by 2 bases and J by 10 bases, with 14 bases between them. CDR1 is MDHEN and CDR2 is SYDVKM in the germline V gene. This CDR3 comprises 14 residues. Here the CDR3 reads CASSLSGQGLKLFF. CDR3 nucleotide sequence: TGTGCCAGCAGTTTAAGCGGGCAGGGTCTAAAACTGTTTTTT.

The rearrangement links TRBV5-5 to TRBJ2-3; 11 positions agree with TRBD2. The CDR3 length is 17 residues. Trimming cost V 4 bases and J 5 bases; bases outside gene matches: 12. Germline V lookup: CDR1 SGHKS, CDR2 YYEKEE (reference sequence). CDR3 sequence reads: CASSPILTSGAQDTQYF. The CDR3 DNA follows: TGTGCCAGCAGCCCAATATTGACTAGCGGGGCCCAAGATACGCAGTATTTT.

This clone was counted a few times. This chain connects TRBV12-3 or TRBV12-4 to TRBJ2-1, with D maybe TRBD1 (6 bases). V was pared by 3 bases and J by 8 bases, with 11 bases between. This CDR3 has 13 residues. The CDR3 spells CASSFSRGYEQFF. CDR3 DNA sequence: TGTGCCAGCAGTTTCTCCAGGGGCTATGAGCAGTTCTTC.

V and J are TRBV10-3 and TRBJ1-6, with D tentatively TRBD1 (5 bases). Trimming shortened V by 6 bases and J by 5 bases, and 14 bases separated the two germline ends. Germline assignment: CDR1 ENHRY and CDR2 SYGVKD. CDR3 length: 15 residues. CDR3 DNA sequence: TGTGCCATCAGAGGCGGGACGGCGGATAATTCACCCCTCCACTTT. Its protein is CAIRGGTADNSPLHF.

This clone was detected only a few times. The chain couples TRBV27 to TRBJ1-6, with D possibly TRBD1 on 5 matching bases. The CDR3 runs 14 residues. With 6 bases removed from V and 2 bases from J, the gap between germline ends came to 8 bases. Germline V lookup: CDR1 MNHEY, CDR2 SMNVEV (reference sequence). The chain's CDR3 is CASSPGPYNSPLHF. CDR3 DNA sequence: TGTGCCAGCAGCCCGGGGCCCTATAATTCACCCCTCCACTTT.

This clone was counted a few times. V usage is TRBV5-4 and J usage is TRBJ2-2; D is unresolved. The CDR3 has 12 amino acids. CDR1 and CDR2 (germline): SGHNT, YYREEE (reference sequence). V lost 5 bases, J lost 11 bases, and 13 bases lay in between. This chain's CDR3 is CASSYDRAELFF. In nucleotides, the CDR3 is TGTGCCAGCAGTTACGACCGGGCCGAGCTGTTTTTT.

The chain uses TRBV6-1 and TRBJ2-5; 8 bases line up with TRBD2. J was trimmed by 5 bases and V by 2 bases; bases with no gene match: 7. CDR3 length equals 15 residues. CDR1 is MNHNS, CDR2 SASEGT, per germline. This CDR3 is CASSEPGGVGETQYF. The CDR3 DNA reads TGTGCCAGCAGTGAACCGGGAGGGGTGGGGGAGACCCAGTACTTC.

The gene calls are TRBV24-1 and TRBJ2-1, with no clear D. With 4 bases removed from V and 8 bases from J, the gap between germline ends came to 17 bases. Germline loops: CDR1 KGHDR, CDR2 SFDVKD. CDR3 length: 15 residues. For the CDR3, the DNA is TGTGCCACCAGTGACTCCCAATCTACAATCTATGAGCAGTTCTTC. It specifies CATSDSQSTIYEQFF.

This rearrangement joins TRBV30 to TRBJ1-3; D remains ambiguous. Germline assignment: CDR1 GTSNPN and CDR2 SVGIG (reference sequence). The CDR3 has 10 amino acids. V lost 5 bases and J 8 bases, leaving 7 bases between the germline ends. The CDR3 DNA is TGTGCCTGGGGGAGGGACACCATATATTTT. As protein: CAWGRDTIYF.

This chain joins TRBV7-3 and TRBJ2-1; TRBD2 is a possible D gene (7 bases). CDR3 length: 13 residues. V was clipped by 9 bases and J by 5 bases, with 14 bases between them. The germline gives CDR1 SGHTA, CDR2 FQGTGA. CDR3 in amino acids: CASRGGRDNEQFF. CDR3 DNA: TGTGCCAGTAGGGGGGGCCGGGACAATGAGCAGTTCTTC.

J is TRBJ2-1 and V is TRBV6-1; D is unresolved. Between the trimmed V and J ends, which lost 3 bases and 9 bases, there was a span of 15 bases. The CDR3 extends over 14 amino acids. Germline CDR1 and CDR2: MNHNS and SASEGT. In DNA form, the CDR3 reads TGTGCCAGCAGTGAGCCCGGATCGGTAGGTGAGCAGTTCTTC. This sequence encodes CASSEPGSVGEQFF.

CDR3 amino acids: CASSRTGAGNEKLFF. The CDR3 nucleotides read TGTGCCAGCAGTAGGACAGGGGCGGGTAATGAAAAACTGTTTTTT. The rearrangement joins TRBV25-1 to TRBJ1-4; TRBD1 matches at 9 bases. The V gene end was trimmed by 5 bases and the J gene end by 4 bases; junction bases not matched to a gene: 5. Germline V gene data show CDR1 as MGHDK and CDR2 as SYGVNS. The CDR3 runs to 15 residues.

This chain links TRBV9 with TRBJ1-1; the D is unclear. V dropped 9 bases and J dropped 4 bases, with 13 bases sitting between them. This CDR3 has 12 residues. Germline lookup yields CDR1 SGDLS and CDR2 YYNGEE. The CDR3 sequence: CATCSVSTEAFF. The CDR3 coding sequence is TGTGCCACGTGCTCAGTGAGCACTGAAGCTTTCTTT.

The chain has TRBV7-6 and TRBJ2-7, with TRBD1 identical over 7 bases. The germline V gene has CDR1 SGHVS and CDR2 FNYEAQ. V shed 5 bases and J 7 bases; nucleotides not matched to a gene: 2. The CDR3 length is 11 residues. CDR3 amino acids: CASSAGGEQYV. The CDR3 region has the DNA TGTGCCAGCAGCGCAGGGGGAGAGCAGTACGTC.